These 8 T cell receptor beta chains came from one sample sequenced in a study of T cell repertoires in cytomegalovirus infection. One entry per CDR3 protein results from TCRdb running MiXCR on the reads. The sample lists more than 250,000 distinct CDR3 sequences, approximately 25% occurring once. The antigens these receptors bind are not known. Sequences were derived from cultured PBMCs, sampled from culture after CMV antigen stimulation. Receptors were obtained from a human donor in good health (CMV status not recorded). Some clones in this sample may be carry-over from other donors' samples.

The chain has TRBV7-2 and TRBJ1-1; no definite D call. Per germline, CDR1 SGHTA and CDR2 FQGNSA. The CDR3 is 13 amino acids. Trimming took 5 bases from V and 5 from J, leaving 12 bases between them. The CDR3 loop is CASSPDLATEAFF. CDR3 in DNA: TGTGCCAGCAGCCCCGACCTGGCGACTGAAGCTTTCTTT. The full variable domain, with the rest looked up from reference TRBV7-2 and TRBJ1-1, is GAGVSQSPSNKVTEKGKDVELRCDPISGHTALYWYRQSLGQGLEFLIYFQGNSAPDKSGLPSDRFSAERTGGSVSTLTIQRTQQEDSAVYLCASSPDLATEAFFGQGTRLTVV.

This clonotype was found many times. J is TRBJ1-2 and V is TRBV7-8; 8 bases line up with TRBD1. The ends lost 2 bases at V and 4 bases at J; junction bases unmatched: 6. The CDR3 is 15 amino acids. Germline V gene lookup returns CDR1 SGHVS and CDR2 FQNEAQ. The CDR3 here is CASSLSGQGVYGYTF. CDR3 nucleotide sequence: TGTGCCAGCAGCTTATCCGGACAGGGCGTCTATGGCTACACCTTC.

The genes are TRBV19 and TRBJ1-2, with D perhaps TRBD1 (5 bases). The length of the CDR3 is 16 residues. The germline CDR1 and CDR2 sequences are LNHDA and SQIVND (reference sequence). Trimming cost V 6 bases and J 1 base, with 18 bases left between them. The CDR3 loop is CASSRAAVSGNYGYTF. CDR3 bases: TGTGCCAGTAGCAGGGCCGCGGTTTCTGGTAACTATGGCTACACCTTC.

This clonotype was recorded many times. The chain employs TRBV7-9 and TRBJ2-7; D might be TRBD2 (5 bases). The V gene lost 3 bases and the J gene lost 0 bases, with 12 bases spanning the gap. CDR1 and CDR2 from the germline V gene are SEHNR and FQNEAQ (reference sequence). CDR3 length: 15 residues. The CDR3 is CASSFEGAASYEQYV. In nucleotides, the CDR3 is TGTGCCAGCAGCTTTGAGGGAGCAGCCTCCTACGAGCAGTACGTC.

The rearrangement links TRBV6-5 to TRBJ2-1; TRBD2 matches 8 bases. The CDR3 has 17 residues. Germline lookup yields CDR1 MNHEY and CDR2 SVGAGI. Trimming at V came to 6 bases and at J to 2 bases, leaving 12 bases not matched to a gene. CDR3 loop: CASSRELADPAYNEQFF. CDR3 in DNA: TGTGCCAGCAGCCGCGAACTAGCGGACCCGGCCTACAATGAGCAGTTCTTC.

This clonotype was detected many times. The chain couples TRBV19 to TRBJ1-5; D is undetermined. V was pared by 5 bases and J by 0 bases, with 11 bases between. The germline V gene encodes CDR1 LNHDA and CDR2 SQIVND (reference sequence). The CDR3 extends over 15 amino acids. The CDR3, as DNA: TGTGCCAGTAGTCGCGGCAGGAATAGCAATCAGCCCCAGCATTTT. It specifies CASSRGRNSNQPQHF. The entire variable domain, with the rest obtained from reference TRBV19 and TRBJ1-5, is as follows: DGGITQSPKYLFRKEGQNVTLSCEQNLNHDAMYWYRQDPGQGLRLIYYSQIVNDFQKGDIAEGYSVSREKKESFPLTVTSAQKNPTAFYLCASSRGRNSNQPQHFGDGTRLSIL.

This clonotype was picked up many times. This chain connects TRBV4-1 to TRBJ1-5; D is unclear. CDR3 size: 15 residues. The germline V gene encodes CDR1 MGHRA and CDR2 YSYEKL. V was trimmed by 4 bases and J by 9 bases, leaving 19 bases between them. CDR3 DNA sequence: TGCGCCAGCAGCCCGATCGGCAAACTGTCACCGCCCCAGCATTTT. Protein product: CASSPIGKLSPPQHF.

This clonotype was seen more than once but under ten times. The rearrangement joins TRBV12-3 or TRBV12-4 to TRBJ2-1; the match to TRBD2 covers 13 bases. This CDR3 spans 20 amino acids. Unmatched junction bases numbered 18, after V lost 3 bases and J lost 7 bases. The CDR3 nucleotides are TGTGCCAGCAGTTTGGTTCCCCGCTGGACTAGCGGGAGAGTTAGGAATGAGCAGTTCTTC. Residues: CASSLVPRWTSGRVRNEQFF.